The 15 T cell receptor beta chains in this list originate from one sample, sequenced in a study of cytomegalovirus exposure and HLA in healthy donors. Using immunoSEQ multiplex PCR, the repertoire was profiled, and TCRdb retains in-frame clones only, with some absent. The sample holds 250,000 to 400,000 clones, roughly 87% seen once. The sample taken for sequencing was PBMCs. Every receptor here comes from a woman between 25 and 40 years old in good health and CMV-seropositive.

The chain has TRBV28 and TRBJ2-4, with TRBD1 identical over 8 bases. Germline lookup yields CDR1 MDHEN and CDR2 SYDVKM. Trimming cost V 5 bases and J 0 bases; bases outside gene matches: 3. The CDR3 is 15 residues long. DNA of the CDR3: TGTGCCAGCAGTCCACAGGGGGTAGCCAAAAACATTCAGTACTTC. As protein: CASSPQGVAKNIQYF.

The chain recombines TRBV5-1 with TRBJ2-7; 11 positions match TRBD2. CDR3 length: 15 residues. Germline V lookup: CDR1 SGHRS, CDR2 YFSETQ. V gave up 4 bases and J gave up 2 bases; unmatched junction bases: 5. CDR3 amino acids: CASSPGLAAAYEQYF. CDR3 bases: TGCGCCAGCAGCCCGGGACTAGCGGCGGCCTACGAGCAGTACTTC.

The rearrangement joins TRBV30 to TRBJ1-2; D call uncertain. Germline loops: CDR1 GTSNPN, CDR2 SVGIG (reference sequence). CDR3 size: 12 residues. V shed 0 bases and J shed 6 bases, with 8 bases lying between them. The CDR3, as DNA: TGTGCCTGGAGTGTACAATTCCATGGCTACACCTTC. Its protein is CAWSVQFHGYTF.

V is TRBV5-1 and J is TRBJ2-7; 7 bases are a match to TRBD1. V lost 0 bases to trimming and J lost 9 bases; unmatched junction nucleotides: 3. This CDR3 comprises 12 residues. The germline gives CDR1 SGHRS, CDR2 YFSETQ. The CDR3 spells CASSLDRGRQYF. In nucleotides, the CDR3 is TGCGCCAGCAGCTTGGACAGGGGACGGCAGTACTTC.

This chain connects TRBV9 to TRBJ1-3, with a weak D call TRBD1 (6 bases). Germline V lookup: CDR1 SGDLS, CDR2 YYNGEE. The V gene lost 6 bases and the J gene lost 0 bases, with 16 bases spanning the gap. The CDR3 runs to 16 residues. The CDR3 DNA sequence: TGTGCCAGCACGCAATCCGGGACAAGCTCTGGAAACACCATATATTTT. Translated, it gives CASTQSGTSSGNTIYF.

The J gene is TRBJ1-5, the V gene TRBV18; D is unclear. Germline loops: CDR1 KGHSH, CDR2 LQKENI. This CDR3 spans 14 amino acids. The V end lost 2 bases, the J end lost 3 bases, and 8 bases lay between the germline ends. The CDR3 protein is CASSPGRSNQPQHF. The CDR3 DNA sequence: TGTGCCAGCTCACCAGGCAGGTCCAATCAGCCCCAGCATTTT. Complete variable domain (other parts from reference TRBV18 and TRBJ1-5): NAGVMQNPRHLVRRRGQEARLRCSPMKGHSHVYWYRQLPEEGLKFMVYLQKENIIDESGMPKERFSAEFPKEGPSILRIQQVVRGDSAAYFCASSPGRSNQPQHFGDGTRLSIL.

CDR3: CASSVSQGSLNYGYTF. In nucleotides, the CDR3 is TGTGCCAGCAGCGTAAGTCAGGGCAGCCTAAACTATGGCTACACCTTC. The V and J genes are TRBV9 and TRBJ1-2, with D maybe TRBD1 (5 bases). Trimming left V 1 base short and J 2 bases short, with 15 bases between. Germline V gives CDR1 SGDLS, CDR2 YYNGEE. The CDR3 is made up of 16 amino acids.

The chain recombines TRBV7-2 with TRBJ2-7, with 10 bases identical to TRBD2. V trimming: 7 bases; J trimming: 2 bases; junction bases outside the gene matches: 8. CDR1 SGHTA and CDR2 FQGNSA come from the germline V gene. The CDR3 runs 15 residues. Written as DNA, the CDR3 is TGTGCCAGCATGCGGACTAGCGGAGTTACCTACGAGCAGTACTTC. Its translation: CASMRTSGVTYEQYF.

The gene calls are TRBV7-2 and TRBJ2-3; TRBD2 aligns across 8 bases. V was clipped by 1 base and J by 5 bases; unmatched bases: 8. CDR3 length equals 16 residues. The germline V gene encodes CDR1 SGHTA and CDR2 FQGNSA. The CDR3 reads CASSLGRTGGEDTQYF. Here the CDR3 DNA reads TGTGCCAGCAGCTTAGGAAGGACGGGAGGGGAAGATACGCAGTATTTT.

The V call is TRBV2, the J call TRBJ2-5; D is possibly TRBD2 (5 bases). Trimming left V 6 bases short and J 4 bases short, with 9 bases between. The CDR3 runs 12 residues. CDR1 is SNHLY, CDR2 FYNNEI, per germline. CDR3 coding DNA: TGTGCCAGCAGGGGGAGCATAGAGACCCAGTACTTC. It encodes CASRGSIETQYF.

The rearrangement uses TRBV4-1 and TRBJ1-4; D is perhaps TRBD1 (6 bases). V was shortened by 0 bases and J by 8 bases, with 13 bases between the two germline ends. This CDR3 is built from 15 residues. Looked up from germline, CDR1 is MGHRA and CDR2 is YSYEKL. The CDR3 coding sequence is TGCGCCAGCAGCCAAGATAGAGGGGGGAGGGAAAAACTGTTTTTT. As protein: CASSQDRGGREKLFF.

J is TRBJ2-5 and V is TRBV5-1, with D possibly TRBD2 on 6 matching bases. Germline CDR1 reads SGHRS; CDR2 reads YFSETQ. The germline V and J ends were trimmed by 4 bases and 4 bases, with 23 bases remaining between them. The length of the CDR3 is 17 residues. In DNA, the CDR3 is TGCGCCAGCAGCCGCGGGTTGACGGGGGATCGTCGAGAGACCCAGTACTTC. It translates to CASSRGLTGDRRETQYF.

The chain couples TRBV4-1 to TRBJ2-3, with 9 bases aligning to TRBD2. The V and J ends lost 0 bases and 5 bases, in that order; junction bases with no gene match: 9. Germline CDR1 is MGHRA and CDR2 is YSYEKL. This CDR3 has 17 amino acids. CDR3 residues: CASSQDFGLAPQDTQYF. CDR3 nucleotides: TGCGCCAGCAGCCAAGATTTCGGACTAGCGCCCCAAGATACGCAGTATTTT.

The chain links TRBV9 to TRBJ2-7, with 8 bases identical to TRBD1. The CDR3 is 17 residues long. V lost 4 bases, J lost 3 bases, and 15 bases stayed unmatched. CDR1 and CDR2 (germline): SGDLS, YYNGEE. This CDR3 is CASSTHGTGLGSYEQYF. The CDR3 region has the DNA TGTGCCAGCAGCACCCACGGGACAGGTTTAGGGAGCTACGAGCAGTACTTC.

The chain has TRBV14 and TRBJ2-3, with 8 bases identical to TRBD1. The CDR3 totals 15 residues. Trimming cost V 1 base and J 4 bases; bases outside gene matches: 4. CDR1 is SGHDN and CDR2 is FVKESK in the germline V gene. The CDR3 region has the DNA TGTGCCAGCAGCCAAGGGGACAGGATGGCAGATACGCAGTATTTT. It codes for CASSQGDRMADTQYF.